These 9 T cell receptor beta chains share one sample of origin, sequenced in a study of blood T cell repertoires in COVID-19. TCRdb's table, derived via immunoSEQ multiplex PCR, lists solely in-frame clones and lacks some. The sample lists roughly 220,000 clones; 82% were seen once. Specimen: PBMCs or T cells enriched from blood (not recorded which). The receptors here all came from a man aged 35-49 years who had recovered from COVID-19.

This chain joins TRBV4-2 and TRBJ1-3; 7 bases agree with TRBD1. J lost 2 bases, V lost 2 bases, and 9 bases had no gene match. The V gene's germline CDR1 is LGHNA and CDR2 YNFKEQ. This CDR3 comprises 17 residues. The CDR3 DNA follows: TGTGCCAGCAGCCAAACGACAGGGTCAATGGCTGGAAACACCATATATTTT. As protein: CASSQTTGSMAGNTIYF.

This chain links TRBV29-1 with TRBJ2-7; 7 bases map to TRBD1. Unmatched junction bases numbered 4, after V lost 7 bases and J lost 1 base. This CDR3 has 12 amino acids. CDR1 SQVTM and CDR2 ANQGSEA come from the germline V gene. CDR3 DNA: TGCAGCGCCCTGACAGGGTCCTACGAGCAGTACTTC. This sequence encodes CSALTGSYEQYF.

CDR3 residues: CASSSPSGTGELFF. The CDR3 nucleotides read TGTGCCAGCAGCTCCCCCTCAGGGACCGGGGAGCTGTTTTTT. The rearrangement joins TRBV5-4 to TRBJ2-2; D might be TRBD1 (5 bases). The V end lost 3 bases, the J end lost 5 bases, and 11 bases lay between the germline ends. CDR1 is SGHNT, CDR2 YYREEE, per germline (reference sequence). This CDR3 is built from 14 residues.

This clone was recorded only once. V gene TRBV7-9 combines with J gene TRBJ2-5; 7 nucleotides agree with TRBD2. The germline CDR1 and CDR2 sequences are SEHNR and FQNEAQ (reference sequence). The junction had 7 bases not matched to a gene; V was cut back by 2 bases and J by 4 bases. This CDR3 has 15 residues. The chain's CDR3 is CASSLSTGGLETQYF. The CDR3 DNA follows: TGTGCCAGCAGCTTATCAACGGGGGGTTTAGAGACCCAGTACTTC. The complete variable domain, with remaining parts taken from reference TRBV7-9 and TRBJ2-5, reads DTGVSQNPRHKITKRGQNVTFRCDPISEHNRLYWYRQTLGQGPEFLTYFQNEAQLEKSRLLSDRFSAERPKGSFSTLEIQRTEQGDSAMYLCASSLSTGGLETQYFGPGTRLLVL.

Written as DNA, the CDR3 is TGTGCCAGCAGCTTAGACGTTCTAGCCAAAAACATTCAGTACTTC. Translating it yields CASSLDVLAKNIQYF. V and J are TRBV11-2 and TRBJ2-4; D gene uncertain. Per the germline V gene, CDR1 is SGHAT and CDR2 is FQNNGV. Trimming cost V 0 bases and J 0 bases, with 6 bases left between them. CDR3 size: 15 residues.

The genes are TRBV11-2 and TRBJ2-3; 7 bases agree with TRBD1. Germline V gives CDR1 SGHAT, CDR2 FQNNGV. V was clipped by 0 bases and J by 3 bases; unmatched bases: 6. This CDR3 spans 16 amino acids. The CDR3 DNA follows: TGTGCCAGCAGCTTAGACCGGGACAGCTTTACAGATACGCAGTATTTT. Its translation: CASSLDRDSFTDTQYF.

This rearrangement joins TRBV28 to TRBJ2-1, with 10 bases lining up with TRBD2. Looked up from germline, CDR1 is MDHEN and CDR2 is SYDVKM. The CDR3 has 14 residues. V shed 4 bases and J 5 bases; nucleotides not matched to a gene: 2. The CDR3 DNA follows: TGTGCCAGCAGTTGGACTAGCGGAAACAATGAGCAGTTCTTC. Encoded protein: CASSWTSGNNEQFF.

The chain combines TRBV30 with TRBJ1-1, with 7 bases lining up with TRBD1. Looked up from germline, CDR1 is GTSNPN and CDR2 is SVGIG (reference sequence). This CDR3 is built from 13 residues. The trim removed 0 bases at V and 4 bases at J, leaving 2 bases unmatched. The CDR3 bases are TGTGCCTGGAGTGTACAGGGGCCCACTGAAGCTTTCTTT. It codes for CAWSVQGPTEAFF.

This chain joins TRBV7-8 and TRBJ2-1, with D possibly being TRBD1 (5 bases). The CDR3 is 12 amino acids. Between the trimmed V and J ends, which lost 5 bases and 13 bases, there was a span of 15 bases. CDR1 SGHVS and CDR2 FQNEAQ come from the germline V gene. This chain's CDR3 is CASSTPTGYQFF. As DNA, the CDR3 is TGTGCCAGCAGCACCCCTACAGGATATCAGTTCTTC.